The next 24 T cell receptor beta chains were all read from a single sample in a study of graft-versus-host responses after intestinal transplantation. Antigen specificity for these receptors is unknown. Using immunoSEQ multiplex PCR, the repertoire was profiled, and TCRdb retains in-frame clones only, with some absent. The sample gives 130,000 to 150,000 clones, about 93% of which show up once; around 0.2% is in the top ten. The sequencing here drew on unstimulated CD4+ T cells sorted from spleen or lymph node cells, taken before intestinal transplant. These receptors all come from a human donor who received an intestinal transplant.

The chain employs TRBV7-4 and TRBJ2-3; 10 positions match TRBD2. Per the germline V gene, CDR1 is SGHVT and CDR2 is SQSDAQ. This CDR3 spans 17 amino acids. V gave up 5 bases and J gave up 1 base; unmatched junction bases: 9. The DNA for the CDR3 is TGTGCCAGCAGCCGAGGACTAGCGGAGCCCTGCACAGATACGCAGTATTTT. Its translation is CASSRGLAEPCTDTQYF.

The chain recombines TRBV4-1 with TRBJ2-5; no reliable D call. Germline-derived CDR1 and CDR2 are MGHRA and YSYEKL. V lost 1 base and J 1 base, leaving 4 bases between the germline ends. The CDR3 loop spans 13 amino acids. CDR3 DNA: TGCGCCAGCAGCCAAGGGCTCCAAGAGACCCAGTACTTC. Its translation: CASSQGLQETQYF.

The chain is built from TRBV19 and TRBJ1-1; D is unresolved. The CDR3 consists of 14 residues. Trimming stripped 3 bases from V and 1 base from J, with 9 bases between. Germline-derived CDR1 and CDR2 are LNHDA and SQIVND (reference sequence). This CDR3 reads CASSIGPANTEAFF. CDR3 coding DNA: TGTGCCAGTAGTATTGGCCCAGCGAACACTGAAGCTTTCTTT.

The rearrangement joins TRBV7-9 to TRBJ2-5; 7 positions match TRBD2. In germline, CDR1 is SEHNR, CDR2 FQNEAQ (reference sequence). This CDR3 is built from 17 residues. With V trimmed by 1 base and J by 1 base, 9 bases remained unmatched. The CDR3 coding sequence is TGTGCCAGCAGCTTAGGTGCCCTAGCGGTAATCCAAGAGACCCAGTACTTC. Translating it yields CASSLGALAVIQETQYF.

The CDR3 region is CASSSRRGPTDTQYF. The CDR3 DNA is TGTGCCAGCAGCTCCCGACGGGGGCCCACAGATACGCAGTATTTT. This rearrangement joins TRBV7-3 to TRBJ2-3, with D possibly being TRBD1 or TRBD2 (6 bases each). CDR1 and CDR2 (germline): SGHTA, FQGTGA. There are 15 residues in the CDR3. Trimming cost V 4 bases and J 2 bases, with 13 bases left between them.

The chain joins TRBV18 to TRBJ2-3, with TRBD1 identical over 7 bases. V trimming: 3 bases; J trimming: 5 bases; junction bases outside the gene matches: 8. The CDR3 runs to 15 residues. Germline V CDR1 and CDR2: KGHSH, LQKENI. This CDR3 reads CASSPGRGPGDTQYF. The CDR3 nucleotides read TGTGCCAGCTCACCGGGAAGGGGGCCTGGAGATACGCAGTATTTT.

The genes are TRBV12-5 and TRBJ1-1; TRBD1 is a possible D gene (5 bases). The germline V and J ends were trimmed by 3 bases and 4 bases, with 18 bases remaining between them. This CDR3 has 16 residues. Germline values: CDR1 LGHNT, CDR2 FRNRAP. DNA of the CDR3: TGTGCTAGTGGTTTTCCCCGGGACCCCTATGGCACTGAAGCTTTCTTT. This gives the protein CASGFPRDPYGTEAFF.

This clone was seen a single time. This chain connects TRBV7-2 to TRBJ2-3; tentative D call: TRBD1 (5 bases). The CDR3 contains 14 residues. Trimming took 5 bases from V and 5 from J, leaving 14 bases between them. Germline V CDR1 and CDR2: SGHTA, FQGNSA. The CDR3 DNA reads TGTGCCAGCAGCAATATAAGGGGCCAAGATACGCAGTATTTT. Translating it yields CASSNIRGQDTQYF.

This chain connects TRBV2 to TRBJ1-2; 9 nucleotides align to TRBD1. With 6 bases clipped from V and 9 bases from J, the junction kept 8 bases outside the gene matches. The CDR3 covers 13 residues. Germline V CDR1 and CDR2: SNHLY, FYNNEI. In DNA, the CDR3 is TGTGCCAGCAGAGGGACAGGGACTTCGCGCTACACCTTC. Its protein is CASRGTGTSRYTF.

The V call is TRBV28, the J call TRBJ1-5, with D hard to call. This CDR3 contains 12 residues. V was shortened by 2 bases and J by 6 bases, with 5 bases between the two germline ends. Germline loops: CDR1 MDHEN, CDR2 SYDVKM. The CDR3 DNA reads as TGTGCCAGCAGTTTACTCTTTCAGCCCCAGCATTTT. It yields the protein CASSLLFQPQHF. The full variable domain, with the rest looked up from reference TRBV28 and TRBJ1-5, is DVKVTQSSRYLVKRTGEKVFLECVQDMDHENMFWYRQDPGLGLRLIYFSYDVKMKEKGDIPEGYSVSREKKERFSLILESASTNQTSMYLCASSLLFQPQHFGDGTRLSIL.

Concerning this clone: This same CDR3 is encoded by further DNA sequences in the sample. V and J are TRBV29-1 and TRBJ1-2, with TRBD1 matching over 8 bases. J lost 8 bases, V lost 5 bases, and 10 bases had no gene match. This CDR3 is 13 amino acids long. Germline V gene sequence: CDR1 SQVTM, CDR2 ANQGSEA. The CDR3 DNA reads as TGCAGCGTTCGATCGACAGGGGTGGGGGGCTACACCTTC. Its translation: CSVRSTGVGGYTF.

This clone was picked up one time. The rearrangement joins TRBV9 to TRBJ2-1; D is possibly TRBD1 (5 bases). The CDR3 loop spans 14 amino acids. Trimming left V 2 bases short and J 8 bases short, with 14 bases between. CDR1 SGDLS and CDR2 YYNGEE come from the germline V gene. The CDR3 DNA follows: TGTGCCAGCAGCGTCCTTTCAGGGTTGGATGAGCAGTTCTTC. Translation: CASSVLSGLDEQFF.

The V call is TRBV10-3, the J call TRBJ2-1, with TRBD2 matching 10 bases. The V gene's germline CDR1 is ENHRY and CDR2 SYGVKD. Trimming took 3 bases from V and 4 from J; bases not matched to a gene: 9. The CDR3 is made up of 17 amino acids. This CDR3 is CAISDPSGRPGYNEQFF. The CDR3 DNA reads TGTGCCATCAGTGACCCTAGCGGGAGACCTGGATACAATGAGCAGTTCTTC.

This rearrangement joins TRBV28 to TRBJ2-5; no clear D. The DNA matches TRBJ2-7 better at its end, which makes the J call doubtful. This CDR3 contains 12 residues. Germline CDR1 MDHEN, CDR2 SYDVKM. The CDR3 here is CASSLRQYEQYF. CDR3 DNA sequence: TGTGCCAGCAGTTTACGGCAGTACGAGCAGTACTTC.

The chain recombines TRBV14 with TRBJ2-3; TRBD2 might be the D (5 bases). The germline V and J ends were trimmed by 0 bases and 4 bases, with 11 bases remaining between them. Germline values: CDR1 SGHDN, CDR2 FVKESK. The CDR3 totals 15 residues. The CDR3 reads CASSQDRGKPDTQYF. The CDR3 DNA reads as TGTGCCAGCAGCCAAGATCGGGGTAAACCAGATACGCAGTATTTT.

The chain employs TRBV28 and TRBJ1-2; D is unresolved. Trimming removed 1 base from V and 7 bases from J, with 10 bases in between. CDR3 size: 13 residues. From germline, CDR1 is MDHEN and CDR2 SYDVKM. CDR3 nucleotides: TGTGCCAGCAGTTTATCGACGTGGAGTGGCTACACCTTC. Translating gives CASSLSTWSGYTF.

This clone was seen a handful of times. This sequence joins TRBV18 and TRBJ1-3; D unclear. Trimming pared 3 bases from V and 4 bases from J, leaving 13 bases between. CDR1 is KGHSH and CDR2 is LQKENI in the germline V gene. The CDR3 extends over 15 amino acids. The CDR3 protein is CASSPGNIRGNTIYF. CDR3 in DNA: TGTGCCAGCTCACCTGGGAACATCCGCGGAAACACCATATATTTT.

The CDR3 is CASSQGTSGRAFTDTQYF. In DNA form, the CDR3 reads TGCGCCAGCAGCCAAGGGACTAGCGGGAGGGCGTTCACAGATACGCAGTATTTT. The rearrangement uses TRBV4-3 and TRBJ2-3; 15 nucleotides agree with TRBD2. With 1 base clipped from V and 2 bases from J, the junction kept 4 bases outside the gene matches. The CDR3 is 18 amino acids. CDR1 and CDR2 (germline): LGHNA, YSLEER.

CDR3 sequence reads: CASSPGPAVSTDTQYF. The DNA for the CDR3 is TGTGCCAGCAGCCCAGGGCCAGCCGTTAGCACAGATACGCAGTATTTT. The chain joins TRBV7-3 to TRBJ2-3, with D perhaps matching TRBD1 (5 bases). The CDR3 has 16 residues. Germline V CDR1 and CDR2: SGHTA, FQGTGA. V was clipped by 5 bases and J by 0 bases, with 15 bases between them.

This rearrangement joins TRBV2 to TRBJ1-2, with D unresolved. V was cut by 5 bases and J by 2 bases, with 3 bases left in between. The CDR3 length is 11 residues. Looked up from germline, CDR1 is SNHLY and CDR2 is FYNNEI. The DNA for the CDR3 is TGTGCCAGCAGTCCCAACTATGGCTACACCTTC. Protein: CASSPNYGYTF.

V and J are TRBV7-4 and TRBJ1-5, with 8 bases that match TRBD1. V lost 2 bases to trimming and J lost 2 bases; unmatched junction nucleotides: 2. The CDR3 length is 15 residues. From germline, CDR1 is SGHVT and CDR2 SQSDAQ. The CDR3, as DNA: TGTGCCAGCAGCTTAACGACAGGGGGCAATCAGCCCCAGCATTTT. It encodes CASSLTTGGNQPQHF.

V and J are TRBV7-2 and TRBJ2-6; TRBD1 matches at 7 bases. The V gene's germline CDR1 is SGHTA and CDR2 FQGNSA. This CDR3 region has 15 residues. J lost 1 base, V lost 4 bases, and 1 base had no gene match. The CDR3 here is CASSSGGSGANVLTF. The CDR3 nucleotides are TGTGCCAGCAGCTCAGGGGGATCTGGGGCCAACGTCCTGACTTTC.

V usage is TRBV18 and J usage is TRBJ2-3; 7 bases map to TRBD2. The V and J ends lost 2 bases and 0 bases, in that order; junction bases with no gene match: 5. The CDR3 is made up of 16 amino acids. Germline lookup yields CDR1 KGHSH and CDR2 LQKENI. CDR3 in amino acids: CASSPMASGSTDTQYF. The DNA of the CDR3 is TGTGCCAGCTCACCAATGGCTAGCGGAAGCACAGATACGCAGTATTTT. The variable domain in full, completed from reference TRBV18 and TRBJ2-3, reads NAGVMQNPRHLVRRRGQEARLRCSPMKGHSHVYWYRQLPEEGLKFMVYLQKENIIDESGMPKERFSAEFPKEGPSILRIQQVVRGDSAAYFCASSPMASGSTDTQYFGPGTRLTVL.

CDR3 DNA sequence: TGTGCCTGGAGTGTGAGGCGAGATTACACCGGGGAGCTGTTTTTT. Amino acids: CAWSVRRDYTGELFF. The genes are TRBV30 and TRBJ2-2; D ambiguous. CDR3 length: 15 residues. V gave up 0 bases and J gave up 3 bases, with 11 bases separating them. Germline CDR1 and CDR2: GTSNPN and SVGIG (reference sequence).